The 21 T cell receptor beta chains below were found in one sample sequenced in a study of T cells in Graves' hyperthyroidism and ophthalmopathy. What was amplified from RNA transcripts were TCR beta CDR3 regions. With the HTBI primer set, the TCR CDR3 went through a first round of RT-PCR. TCRdb reprocessed the multiplex PCR reads via MiXCR and lists one record per CDR3 protein. The sample consists of around 620,000 distinct CDR3 sequences, roughly 17% of them appearing once. Sequenced sample: blood. The receptors come from a woman younger than 45 with Graves' hyperthyroidism.

This chain connects TRBV20-1 to TRBJ2-7; possibly TRBD2 for D (6 bases). The CDR3 totals 14 residues. In germline, CDR1 is DFQATT, CDR2 SNEGSKA (reference sequence). V was pared by 6 bases and J by 2 bases, with 17 bases between. The CDR3 DNA is TGCAGTGCCCCTCGGATAGCGGAGCCCTACGAGCAGTACTTC. The encoded protein is CSAPRIAEPYEQYF.

At least ten counts were recorded for this clonotype. The rearrangement uses TRBV2 and TRBJ2-7; D is tentatively TRBD1 or TRBD2 (5 bases each). This CDR3 comprises 14 residues. V dropped 6 bases and J dropped 6 bases, with 18 bases sitting between them. CDR1 is SNHLY, CDR2 FYNNEI, per germline. The CDR3 DNA reads TGTGCCAGCAGCCCCCGAGGCAGGGCGGGCGAGCAGTACTTC. It yields the protein CASSPRGRAGEQYF.

V is TRBV5-1 and J is TRBJ2-7; 9 bases line up with TRBD2. CDR3 size: 16 residues. Losses at the gene ends were 0 bases for V and 5 bases for J; bases not matched to a gene: 9. The V gene's germline CDR1 is SGHRS and CDR2 YFSETQ. The CDR3 nucleotides are TGCGCCAGCAGCTTGGGACTAGCGGTTCGCCTGGACGAGCAGTACTTC. Its protein product is CASSLGLAVRLDEQYF.

This clonotype was picked up many times. This rearrangement joins TRBV24-1 to TRBJ1-1, with 8 bases identical to TRBD1. The V segment lost 5 bases and the J segment 1 base; nucleotides outside the gene matches: 5. The CDR3 contains 15 residues. CDR1 is KGHDR, CDR2 SFDVKD, per germline. Here the CDR3 DNA reads TGTGCCACCAGTGTGGCAGGGGGCAGGAACACTGAAGCTTTCTTT. It is translated as CATSVAGGRNTEAFF.

The V call is TRBV12-3 or TRBV12-4, the J call TRBJ2-2; a possible D gene is TRBD1 (6 bases). Trimming removed 6 bases at V and 5 bases at J, with 10 bases between. The CDR3 has 13 residues. The CDR3 protein is CASSVTGTGELFF. The DNA of the CDR3 is TGTGCCAGCAGCGTAACAGGGACCGGGGAGCTGTTTTTT.

The chain uses TRBV9 and TRBJ2-2; no clear D. Germline CDR1 and CDR2: SGDLS and YYNGEE. This CDR3 spans 13 amino acids. V was shortened by 9 bases and J by 2 bases, with 11 bases between the two germline ends. The CDR3 spells CATGPHNTGELFF. The CDR3 DNA is TGTGCCACTGGACCCCACAACACCGGGGAGCTGTTTTTT.

In this sample, this clonotype turned up many times. The chain carries TRBV11-2 and TRBJ2-5; 7 bases line up with TRBD2. V trimming: 5 bases; J trimming: 5 bases; junction bases outside the gene matches: 11. Germline V gene lookup returns CDR1 SGHAT and CDR2 FQNNGV. The CDR3 has 15 amino acids. The CDR3 coding sequence is TGTGCCAGCAGCCATAGGGCGGGAGATCTCGAGACCCAGTACTTC. This codes for CASSHRAGDLETQYF.

A single count supports this clonotype. A clone one base away is much larger, so this may be a read error. The CDR3: CASSYPSKQARDTQYF. CDR3 nucleotide sequence: TGCGCCAGCAGCTACCCTAGCAAGCAAGCTAGAGATACGCAGTATTTT. The gene calls are TRBV4-3 and TRBJ2-3; tentative D call: TRBD2 (5 bases). The CDR3 runs to 16 residues. The germline V and J ends were trimmed by 5 bases and 5 bases, with 20 bases remaining between them. In germline, CDR1 is LGHNA, CDR2 YSLEER.

This clonotype was seen repeatedly, ten times or more. The chain uses TRBV20-1 and TRBJ2-7; 9 bases are shared with TRBD1. CDR1 is DFQATT, CDR2 SNEGSKA, per germline (reference sequence). There are 13 residues in the CDR3. The junction had 9 bases not matched to a gene; V was cut back by 3 bases and J by 9 bases. CDR3 protein: CSASRDRALRQYF. CDR3 sequence (DNA): TGCAGTGCTAGCCGGGACAGGGCCCTGAGGCAGTACTTC.

Turning to this clonotype: This may stem from a read error, because a much larger clone lies one nucleotide away. The rearrangement joins TRBV20-1 to TRBJ2-7; D perhaps matches TRBD1 (7 bases). The CDR3 loop spans 13 amino acids. CDR1 is DFQATT, CDR2 SNEGSKA, per germline (reference sequence). The CDR3 loop reads CSARGDSSYEHYF. The CDR3 nucleotides read TGCAGTGCTCGCGGGGACAGTTCCTACGAGCATTACTTC.

This sequence joins TRBV5-1 and TRBJ2-1; a possible D gene is TRBD1 (7 bases). This CDR3 has 18 amino acids. The V end lost 0 bases, the J end lost 6 bases, and 22 bases lay between the germline ends. CDR1 SGHRS and CDR2 YFSETQ come from the germline V gene. CDR3 in amino acids: CASSLGSGGGLRGNEQFF. As DNA, the CDR3 is TGCGCCAGCAGCTTGGGTTCAGGGGGAGGCCTAAGAGGCAATGAGCAGTTCTTC.

This clonotype has a handful of counts. This chain uses TRBV12-5 with TRBJ2-7; D call uncertain. CDR1 and CDR2 (germline): LGHNT, FRNRAP. V lost 6 bases to trimming and J lost 0 bases, with 6 bases between them. The CDR3 is 12 amino acids. In DNA form, the CDR3 reads TGTGCTAGTGGCCCTAGCTCCTACGAGCAGTACTTC. Encoded protein: CASGPSSYEQYF.

This chain uses TRBV5-6 with TRBJ2-7; TRBD1 matches at 8 bases. Unmatched junction bases numbered 12, after V lost 2 bases and J lost 5 bases. Per the germline V gene, CDR1 is SGHDT and CDR2 is YYEEEE. This CDR3 has 16 residues. Written as DNA, the CDR3 is TGTGCCAGCAGCTTTAACCCCAGGGGGCGTCGAAACGAGCAGTACTTC. It specifies CASSFNPRGRRNEQYF.

The V gene is TRBV7-3, the J gene TRBJ2-2, with TRBD1 matching over 7 bases. Per the germline V gene, CDR1 is SGHTA and CDR2 is FQGTGA. This CDR3 region has 15 residues. Losses at the gene ends were 6 bases for V and 3 bases for J; bases not matched to a gene: 7. The CDR3 coding sequence is TGTGCCAGCAGTCCCCCACAGGGGTACACCGGGGAGCTGTTTTTT. Amino acids: CASSPPQGYTGELFF.

Worth noting for this clonotype: A clone one base away is much larger, so this may be a read error. V gene TRBV27 combines with J gene TRBJ1-2; D unclear. The CDR3 runs 15 residues. Germline V gene sequence: CDR1 MNHEY, CDR2 SMNVEV (reference sequence). Trimming took off 2 bases at V and 5 bases at J, with 15 bases between the two ends. The CDR3 DNA sequence: TGTGCCAGCAGTTTAATTGGAACGGGAGAATATGGCTACACCTTC. It encodes CASSLIGTGEYGYTF.

This rearrangement joins TRBV18 to TRBJ2-2; weak D call: TRBD1 (6 bases). Germline CDR1 reads KGHSH; CDR2 reads LQKENI. The V gene lost 4 bases and the J gene lost 5 bases, with 17 bases spanning the gap. CDR3 size: 16 residues. CDR3 residues: CASSRTRAQGTGELFF. CDR3 nucleotides: TGTGCCAGCTCACGAACTAGAGCCCAGGGGACCGGGGAGCTGTTTTTT.

The chain carries TRBV2 and TRBJ1-2; D not resolved. Germline CDR1 is SNHLY and CDR2 is FYNNEI. This CDR3 contains 14 residues. Trimming left V 4 bases short and J 8 bases short, with 17 bases between. The CDR3 is CASSAGRSSRGYTF. The CDR3 bases are TGTGCCAGCAGTGCAGGCAGGTCCTCGCGGGGCTACACCTTC.

This clonotype was seen a few times. V gene TRBV12-3 or TRBV12-4 combines with J gene TRBJ2-2; D may be TRBD1 (6 bases). V was trimmed by 2 bases and J by 6 bases, leaving 19 bases between them. The CDR3 is 17 amino acids. This CDR3 is CASSLFGAGRGPGELFF. The DNA for the CDR3 is TGTGCCAGCAGTTTATTCGGGGCGGGCAGGGGTCCCGGGGAGCTGTTTTTT.

The table lists this clonotype with many counts. The rearrangement links TRBV7-9 to TRBJ2-7; 7 bases fit TRBD1. The germline V gene encodes CDR1 SEHNR and CDR2 FQNEAQ (reference sequence). The trim removed 2 bases at V and 3 bases at J, leaving 10 bases unmatched. The CDR3 length is 16 residues. CDR3: CASSLSRDSEVYEQYF. As DNA, the CDR3 is TGTGCCAGCAGCTTATCCCGGGACAGCGAAGTCTACGAGCAGTACTTC.

This clonotype came up a few times. The chain has TRBV12-5 and TRBJ2-5, with TRBD2 as a possible D gene (6 bases). This CDR3 is built from 14 residues. Germline V CDR1 and CDR2: LGHNT, FRNRAP. V lost 2 bases and J 8 bases, leaving 15 bases between the germline ends. The DNA of the CDR3 is TGTGCTAGTGGTTTGCCGACTAGAATGGATACCCAGTACTTC. It yields the protein CASGLPTRMDTQYF.

The chain joins TRBV6-1 to TRBJ1-1, with a weak D call TRBD1 (5 bases). The CDR3 is made up of 13 amino acids. Trimming took off 7 bases at V and 5 bases at J, with 14 bases between the two ends. In germline, CDR1 is MNHNS, CDR2 SASEGT. The CDR3 sequence is CASIKGDYTEAFF. In nucleotides, the CDR3 is TGTGCCAGCATTAAAGGGGATTATACTGAAGCTTTCTTT.